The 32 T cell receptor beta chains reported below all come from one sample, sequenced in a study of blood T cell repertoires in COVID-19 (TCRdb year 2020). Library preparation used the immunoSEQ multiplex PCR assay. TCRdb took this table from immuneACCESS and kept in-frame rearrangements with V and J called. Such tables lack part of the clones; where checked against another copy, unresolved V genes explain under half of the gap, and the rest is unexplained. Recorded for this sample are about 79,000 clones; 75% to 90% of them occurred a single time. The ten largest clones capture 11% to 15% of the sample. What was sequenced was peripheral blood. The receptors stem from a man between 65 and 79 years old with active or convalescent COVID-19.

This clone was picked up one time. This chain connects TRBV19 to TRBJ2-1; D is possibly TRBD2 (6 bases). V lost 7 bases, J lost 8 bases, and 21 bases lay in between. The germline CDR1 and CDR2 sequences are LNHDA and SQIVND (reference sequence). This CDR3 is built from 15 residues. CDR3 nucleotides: TGTGCCAGTACTCGGAGGGCCTTAGGCGGGGATGAGCAGTTCTTC. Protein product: CASTRRALGGDEQFF.

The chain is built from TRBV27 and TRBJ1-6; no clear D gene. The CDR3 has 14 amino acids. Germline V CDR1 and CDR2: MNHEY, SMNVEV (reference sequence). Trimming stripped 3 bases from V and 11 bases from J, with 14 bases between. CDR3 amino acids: CASSFRAEYAPLHF. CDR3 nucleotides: TGTGCCAGCAGTTTTAGAGCGGAATACGCACCCCTCCACTTT.

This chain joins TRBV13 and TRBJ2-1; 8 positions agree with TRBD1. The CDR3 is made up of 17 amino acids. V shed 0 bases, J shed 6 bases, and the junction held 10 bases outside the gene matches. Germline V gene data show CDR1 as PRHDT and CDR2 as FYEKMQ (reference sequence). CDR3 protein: CASSLGLITGGLNEQFF. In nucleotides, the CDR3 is TGTGCCAGCAGCTTAGGCCTAATAACAGGGGGTCTCAATGAGCAGTTCTTC.

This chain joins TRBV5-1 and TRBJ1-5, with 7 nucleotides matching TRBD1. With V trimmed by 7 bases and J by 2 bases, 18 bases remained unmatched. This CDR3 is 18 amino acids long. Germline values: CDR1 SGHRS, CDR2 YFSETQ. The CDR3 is CASGDLTGEVWRNQPQHF. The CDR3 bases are TGCGCCAGCGGAGACTTAACAGGGGAGGTTTGGCGCAATCAGCCCCAGCATTTT.

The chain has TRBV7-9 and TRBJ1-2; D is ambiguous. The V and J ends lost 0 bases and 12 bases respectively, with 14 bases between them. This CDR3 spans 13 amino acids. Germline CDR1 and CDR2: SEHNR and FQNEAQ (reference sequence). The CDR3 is CASSLARRGWDTF. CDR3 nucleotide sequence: TGTGCCAGCAGCTTAGCTCGCAGAGGCTGGGACACCTTC.

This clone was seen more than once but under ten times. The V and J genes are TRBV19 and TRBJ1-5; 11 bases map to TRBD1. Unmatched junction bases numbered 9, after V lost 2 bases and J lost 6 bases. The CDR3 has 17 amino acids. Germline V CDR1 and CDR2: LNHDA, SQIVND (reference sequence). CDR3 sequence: CASSIPLGTGGSQPQHF. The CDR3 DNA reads TGTGCCAGTAGTATACCTTTGGGGACAGGGGGAAGTCAGCCCCAGCATTTT.

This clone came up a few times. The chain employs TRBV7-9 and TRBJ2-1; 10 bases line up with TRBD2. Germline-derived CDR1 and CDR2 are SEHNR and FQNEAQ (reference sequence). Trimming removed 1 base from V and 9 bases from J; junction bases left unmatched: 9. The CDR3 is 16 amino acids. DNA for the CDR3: TGTGCCAGCAGCTTAGTTCGAGCGGGAGGGCTCGGTGAGCAGTTCTTC. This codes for CASSLVRAGGLGEQFF.

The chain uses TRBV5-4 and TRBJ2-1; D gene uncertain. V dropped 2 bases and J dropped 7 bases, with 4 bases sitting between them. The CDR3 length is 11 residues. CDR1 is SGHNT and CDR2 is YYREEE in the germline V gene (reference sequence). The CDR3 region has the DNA TGTGCCAGCAGCTTCGGTAATGAGCAGTTCTTC. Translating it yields CASSFGNEQFF.

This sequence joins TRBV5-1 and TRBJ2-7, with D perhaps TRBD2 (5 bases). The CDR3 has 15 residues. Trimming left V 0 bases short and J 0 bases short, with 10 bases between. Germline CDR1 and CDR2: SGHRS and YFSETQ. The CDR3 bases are TGCGCCAGCAGCTTGGTTCGGGGAACCTCCTACGAGCAGTACTTC. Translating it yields CASSLVRGTSYEQYF.

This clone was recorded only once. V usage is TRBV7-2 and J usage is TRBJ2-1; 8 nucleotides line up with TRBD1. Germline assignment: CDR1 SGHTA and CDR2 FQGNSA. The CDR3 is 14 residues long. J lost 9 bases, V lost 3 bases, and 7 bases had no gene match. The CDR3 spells CASSFRQGFGEQFF. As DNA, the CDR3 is TGTGCCAGCAGCTTTAGACAGGGGTTTGGTGAGCAGTTCTTC.

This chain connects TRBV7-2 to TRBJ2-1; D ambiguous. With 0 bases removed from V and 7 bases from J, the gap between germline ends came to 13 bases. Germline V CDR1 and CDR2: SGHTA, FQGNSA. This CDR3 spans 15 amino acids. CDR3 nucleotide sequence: TGTGCCAGCAGCTTAGCGCCGTCTAGTAGGAATGAGCAGTTCTTC. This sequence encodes CASSLAPSSRNEQFF.

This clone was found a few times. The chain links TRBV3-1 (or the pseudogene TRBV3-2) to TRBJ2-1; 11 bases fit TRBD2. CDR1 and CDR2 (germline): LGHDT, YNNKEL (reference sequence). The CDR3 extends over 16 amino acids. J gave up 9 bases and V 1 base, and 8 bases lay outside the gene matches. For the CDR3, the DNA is TGTGCCAGCAGCCAAGGTTCTAGCGGGAGGCTGGGTGAGCAGTTCTTC. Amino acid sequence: CASSQGSSGRLGEQFF.

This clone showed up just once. DNA for the CDR3: TGTGCCAGCAAGGTGGGGGCTGGGGGAAAACTGTTTTTT. It is translated as CASKVGAGGKLFF. The chain employs TRBV3-1 (or the pseudogene TRBV3-2) and TRBJ1-4; D is possibly TRBD1 (6 bases). Trimming pared 7 bases from V and 10 bases from J, leaving 16 bases between. This CDR3 has 13 residues. Germline assignment: CDR1 LGHDT and CDR2 YNNKEL (reference sequence).

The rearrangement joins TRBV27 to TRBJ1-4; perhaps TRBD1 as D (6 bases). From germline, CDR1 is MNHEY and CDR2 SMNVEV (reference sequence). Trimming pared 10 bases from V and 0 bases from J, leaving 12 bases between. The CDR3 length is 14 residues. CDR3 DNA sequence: TGTGCCACCCGGGGGGCTGCAACTAATGAAAAACTGTTTTTT. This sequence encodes CATRGAATNEKLFF.

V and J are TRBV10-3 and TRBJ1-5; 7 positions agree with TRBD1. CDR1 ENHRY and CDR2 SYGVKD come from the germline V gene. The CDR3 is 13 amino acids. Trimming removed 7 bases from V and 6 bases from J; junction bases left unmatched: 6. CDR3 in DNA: TGTGCCATCACTGACAGGGAGGGTCAGCCCCAGCATTTT. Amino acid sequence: CAITDREGQPQHF.

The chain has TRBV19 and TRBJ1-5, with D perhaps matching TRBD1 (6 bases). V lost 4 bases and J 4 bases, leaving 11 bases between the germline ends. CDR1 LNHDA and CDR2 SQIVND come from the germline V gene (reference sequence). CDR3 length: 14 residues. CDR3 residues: CASSTRQVNQPQHF. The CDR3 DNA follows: TGTGCCAGTAGTACCCGACAGGTGAATCAGCCCCAGCATTTT.

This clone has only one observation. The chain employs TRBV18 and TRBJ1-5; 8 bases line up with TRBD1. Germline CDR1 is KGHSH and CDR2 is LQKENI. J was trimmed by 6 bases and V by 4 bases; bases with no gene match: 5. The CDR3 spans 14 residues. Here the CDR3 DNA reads TGTGCCAGCTCACTGGACAGGGAGGTTCAGCCCCAGCATTTT. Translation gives CASSLDREVQPQHF.

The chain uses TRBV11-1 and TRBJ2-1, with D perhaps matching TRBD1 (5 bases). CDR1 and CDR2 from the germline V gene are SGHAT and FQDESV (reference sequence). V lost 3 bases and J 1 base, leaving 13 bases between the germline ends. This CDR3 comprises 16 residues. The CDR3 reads CASSFQGRRSYNEQFF. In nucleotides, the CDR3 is TGTGCCAGCAGCTTCCAGGGCAGACGATCCTACAATGAGCAGTTCTTC.

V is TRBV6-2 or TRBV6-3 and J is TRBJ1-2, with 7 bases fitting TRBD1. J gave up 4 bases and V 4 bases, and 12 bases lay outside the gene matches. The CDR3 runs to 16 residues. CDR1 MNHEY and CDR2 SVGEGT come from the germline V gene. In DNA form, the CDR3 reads TGTGCCAGCAGTTCCCCCAACCGGGACAGACTCTATGGCTACACCTTC. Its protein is CASSSPNRDRLYGYTF.

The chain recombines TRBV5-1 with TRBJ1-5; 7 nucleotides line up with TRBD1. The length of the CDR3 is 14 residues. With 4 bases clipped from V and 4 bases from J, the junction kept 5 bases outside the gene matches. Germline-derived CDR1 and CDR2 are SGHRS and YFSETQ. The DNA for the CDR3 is TGCGCCAGCAGCCCGGGGACAGAAAATCAGCCCCAGCATTTT. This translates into CASSPGTENQPQHF.

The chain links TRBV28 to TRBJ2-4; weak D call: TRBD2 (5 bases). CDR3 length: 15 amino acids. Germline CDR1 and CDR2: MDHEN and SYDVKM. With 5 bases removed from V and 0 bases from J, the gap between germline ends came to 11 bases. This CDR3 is CASSKRILAKNIQYF. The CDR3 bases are TGTGCCAGCAGTAAGCGGATCTTAGCCAAAAACATTCAGTACTTC.

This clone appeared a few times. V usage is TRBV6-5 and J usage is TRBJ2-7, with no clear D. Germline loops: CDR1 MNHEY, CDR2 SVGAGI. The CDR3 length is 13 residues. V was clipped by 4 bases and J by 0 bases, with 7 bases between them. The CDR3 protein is CASSSRASYEQYF. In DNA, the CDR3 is TGTGCCAGCAGTTCCCGAGCCTCCTACGAGCAGTACTTC.

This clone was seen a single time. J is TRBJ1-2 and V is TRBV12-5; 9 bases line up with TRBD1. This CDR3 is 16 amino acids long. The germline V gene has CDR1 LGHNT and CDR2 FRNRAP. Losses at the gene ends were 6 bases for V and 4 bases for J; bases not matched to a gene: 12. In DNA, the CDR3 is TGTGCTAGTGGGTGGGGCGGGGGACAGGGATTCTATGGCTACACCTTC. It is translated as CASGWGGGQGFYGYTF.

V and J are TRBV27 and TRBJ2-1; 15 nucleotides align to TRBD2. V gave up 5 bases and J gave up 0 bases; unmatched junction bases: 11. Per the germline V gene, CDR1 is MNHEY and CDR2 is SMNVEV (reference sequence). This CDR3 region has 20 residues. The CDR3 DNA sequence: TGTGCCAGCAGTCCCCCGGGACTAGCGGGAGGACTAAGCTCCTACAATGAGCAGTTCTTC. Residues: CASSPPGLAGGLSSYNEQFF.

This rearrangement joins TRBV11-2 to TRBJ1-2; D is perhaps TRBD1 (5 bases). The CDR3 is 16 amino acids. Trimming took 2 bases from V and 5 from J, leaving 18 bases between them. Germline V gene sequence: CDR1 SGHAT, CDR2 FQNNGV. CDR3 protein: CASSLRGVGTLYGYTF. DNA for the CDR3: TGTGCCAGCAGCTTACGGGGGGTCGGGACTCTGTATGGCTACACCTTC.

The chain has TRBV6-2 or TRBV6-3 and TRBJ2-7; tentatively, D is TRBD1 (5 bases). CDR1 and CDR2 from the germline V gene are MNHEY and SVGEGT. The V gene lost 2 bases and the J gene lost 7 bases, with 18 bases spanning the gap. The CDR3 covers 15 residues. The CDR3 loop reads CASSYQGARVDEQYF. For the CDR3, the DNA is TGTGCCAGCAGTTACCAAGGGGCGCGAGTGGATGAGCAGTACTTC.

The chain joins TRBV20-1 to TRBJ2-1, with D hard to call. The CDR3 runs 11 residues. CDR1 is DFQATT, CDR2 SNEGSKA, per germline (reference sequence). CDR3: CATGSYNEQFF. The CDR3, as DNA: TGCGCCACGGGCTCCTACAATGAGCAGTTCTTC.

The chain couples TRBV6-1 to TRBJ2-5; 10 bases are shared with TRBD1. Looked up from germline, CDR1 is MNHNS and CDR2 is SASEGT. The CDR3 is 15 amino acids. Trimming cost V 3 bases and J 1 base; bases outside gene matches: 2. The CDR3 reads CASSDDRGPQETQYF. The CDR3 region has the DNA TGTGCCAGCAGTGACGACAGGGGGCCCCAAGAGACCCAGTACTTC.

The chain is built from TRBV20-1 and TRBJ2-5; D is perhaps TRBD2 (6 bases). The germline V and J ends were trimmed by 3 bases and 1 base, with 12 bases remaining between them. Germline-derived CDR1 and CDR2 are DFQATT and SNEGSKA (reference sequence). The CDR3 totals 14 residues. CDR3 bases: TGCAGTGCTAGTATCGCGGGGACCCAAGAGACCCAGTACTTC. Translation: CSASIAGTQETQYF.

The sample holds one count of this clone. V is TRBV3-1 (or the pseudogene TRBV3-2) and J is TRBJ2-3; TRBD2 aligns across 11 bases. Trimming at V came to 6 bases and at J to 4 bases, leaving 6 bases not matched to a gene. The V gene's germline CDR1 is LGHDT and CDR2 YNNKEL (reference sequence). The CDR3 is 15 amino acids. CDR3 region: CASRIAGGPPDTQYF. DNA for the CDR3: TGTGCCAGCAGAATAGCGGGAGGGCCCCCAGATACGCAGTATTTT.

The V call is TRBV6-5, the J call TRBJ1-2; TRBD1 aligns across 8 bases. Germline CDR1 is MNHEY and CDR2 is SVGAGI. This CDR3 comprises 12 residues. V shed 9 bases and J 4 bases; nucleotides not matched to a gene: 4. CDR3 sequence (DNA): TGTGCCAGTAGACAGGGGAGCTATGGCTACACCTTC. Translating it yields CASRQGSYGYTF.

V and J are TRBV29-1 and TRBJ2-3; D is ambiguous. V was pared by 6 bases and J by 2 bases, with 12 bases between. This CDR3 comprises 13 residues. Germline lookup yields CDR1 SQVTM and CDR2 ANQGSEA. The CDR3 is CSVDSHLTDTQYF. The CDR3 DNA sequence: TGCAGCGTCGACTCACACCTCACAGATACGCAGTATTTT.